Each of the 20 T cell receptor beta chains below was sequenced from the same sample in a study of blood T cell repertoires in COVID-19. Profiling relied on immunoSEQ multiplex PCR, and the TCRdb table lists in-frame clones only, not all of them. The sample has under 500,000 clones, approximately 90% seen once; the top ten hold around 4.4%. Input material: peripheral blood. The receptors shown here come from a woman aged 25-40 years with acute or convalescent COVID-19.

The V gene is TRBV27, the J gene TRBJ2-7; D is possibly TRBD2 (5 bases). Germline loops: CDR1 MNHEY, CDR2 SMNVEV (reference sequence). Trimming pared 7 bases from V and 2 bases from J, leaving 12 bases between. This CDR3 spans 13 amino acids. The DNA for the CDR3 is TGTGCCAGCAAGCGGCAGGCTCCCTACGAGCAGTACTTC. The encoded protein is CASKRQAPYEQYF.

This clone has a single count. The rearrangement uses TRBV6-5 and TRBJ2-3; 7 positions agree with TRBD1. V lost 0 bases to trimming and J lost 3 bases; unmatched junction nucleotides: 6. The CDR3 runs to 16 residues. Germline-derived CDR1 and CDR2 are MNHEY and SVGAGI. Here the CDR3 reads CASSYSGGGLTDTQYF. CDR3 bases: TGTGCCAGCAGTTACTCAGGGGGCGGGTTAACAGATACGCAGTATTTT.

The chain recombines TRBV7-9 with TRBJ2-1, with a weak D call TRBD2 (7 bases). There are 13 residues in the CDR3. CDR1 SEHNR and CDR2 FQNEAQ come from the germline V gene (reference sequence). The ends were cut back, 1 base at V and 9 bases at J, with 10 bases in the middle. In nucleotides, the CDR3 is TGTGCCAGCAGCTTAGGCGGGGGCGGTGAGCAGTTCTTC. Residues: CASSLGGGGEQFF.

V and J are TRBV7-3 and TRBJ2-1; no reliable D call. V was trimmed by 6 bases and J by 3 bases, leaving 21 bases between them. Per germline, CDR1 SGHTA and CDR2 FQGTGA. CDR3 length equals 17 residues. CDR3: CASSLKPEWADYNEQFF. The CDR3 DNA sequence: TGTGCCAGCAGTCTCAAGCCCGAGTGGGCAGACTACAATGAGCAGTTCTTC. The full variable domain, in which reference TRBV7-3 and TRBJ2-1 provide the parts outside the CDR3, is GAGVSQTPSNKVTEKGKYVELRCDPISGHTALYWYRQSLGQGPEFLIYFQGTGAADDSGLPNDRFFAVRPEGSVSTLKIQRTERGDSAVYLCASSLKPEWADYNEQFFGPGTRLTVL.

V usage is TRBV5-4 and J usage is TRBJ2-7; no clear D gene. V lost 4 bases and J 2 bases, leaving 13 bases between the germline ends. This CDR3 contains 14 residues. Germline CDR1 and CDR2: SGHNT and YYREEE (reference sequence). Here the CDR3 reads CASSPDLFTYEQYF. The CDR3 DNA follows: TGTGCCAGCAGCCCCGACTTGTTTACCTACGAGCAGTACTTC. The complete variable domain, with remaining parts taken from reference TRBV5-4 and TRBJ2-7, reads ETGVTQSPTHLIKTRGQQVTLRCSSQSGHNTVSWYQQALGQGPQFIFQYYREEENGRGNFPPRFSGLQFPNYSSELNVNALELDDSALYLCASSPDLFTYEQYFGPGTRLTVT.

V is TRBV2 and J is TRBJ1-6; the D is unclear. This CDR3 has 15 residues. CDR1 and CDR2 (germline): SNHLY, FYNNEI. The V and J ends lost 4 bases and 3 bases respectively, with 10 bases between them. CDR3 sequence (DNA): TGTGCCAGCAGTGGCCGCCAGGACTATAATTCACCCCTCCACTTT. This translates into CASSGRQDYNSPLHF.

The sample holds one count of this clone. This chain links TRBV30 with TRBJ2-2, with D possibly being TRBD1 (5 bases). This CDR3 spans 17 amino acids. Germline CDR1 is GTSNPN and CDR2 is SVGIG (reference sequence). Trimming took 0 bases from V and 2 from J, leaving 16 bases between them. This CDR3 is CAWSVPTVRFNTGELFF. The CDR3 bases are TGTGCCTGGAGTGTCCCGACAGTCCGATTTAACACCGGGGAGCTGTTTTTT.

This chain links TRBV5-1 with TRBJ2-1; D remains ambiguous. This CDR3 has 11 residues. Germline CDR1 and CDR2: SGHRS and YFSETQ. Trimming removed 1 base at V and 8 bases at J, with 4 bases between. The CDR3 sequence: CASSLLDEQFF. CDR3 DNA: TGCGCCAGCAGCTTGCTCGATGAGCAGTTCTTC.

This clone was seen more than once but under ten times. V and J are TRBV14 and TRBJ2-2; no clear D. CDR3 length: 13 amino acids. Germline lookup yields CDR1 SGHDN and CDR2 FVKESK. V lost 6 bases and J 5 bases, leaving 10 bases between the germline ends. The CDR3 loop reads CASRPYPTGELFF. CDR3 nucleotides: TGTGCCAGCAGACCCTATCCTACCGGGGAGCTGTTTTTT. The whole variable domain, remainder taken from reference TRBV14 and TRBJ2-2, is EAGVTQFPSHSVIEKGQTVTLRCDPISGHDNLYWYRRVMGKEIKFLLHFVKESKQDESGMPNNRFLAERTGGTYSTLKVQPAELEDSGVYFCASRPYPTGELFFGEGSRLTVL.

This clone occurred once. This chain's CDR3 is CSVDTGYYGYTF. The CDR3 DNA sequence: TGCAGCGTCGATACAGGGTACTATGGCTACACCTTC. The rearrangement uses TRBV29-1 and TRBJ1-2, with a weak D call TRBD1 (6 bases). Germline CDR1 and CDR2: SQVTM and ANQGSEA. Trimming removed 6 bases at V and 3 bases at J, with 11 bases between. CDR3 length: 12 residues.

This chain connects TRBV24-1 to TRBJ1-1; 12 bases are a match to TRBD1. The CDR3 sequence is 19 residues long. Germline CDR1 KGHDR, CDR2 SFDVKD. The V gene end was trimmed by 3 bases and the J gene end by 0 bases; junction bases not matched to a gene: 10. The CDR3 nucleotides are TGTGCCACCAGTGATCCACCGGGACAGGGGGCCAACATGAACACTGAAGCTTTCTTT. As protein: CATSDPPGQGANMNTEAFF.

The DNA for the CDR3 is TGCGCCAGCAGCTTGAACGGGGGGCACCCCCTGAATGAGCAGTTCTTC. Its translation is CASSLNGGHPLNEQFF. The chain joins TRBV5-1 to TRBJ2-1; TRBD2 is a possible D gene (7 bases). Trimming took 1 base from V and 7 from J, leaving 18 bases between them. CDR3 length: 16 amino acids. The V gene's germline CDR1 is SGHRS and CDR2 YFSETQ.

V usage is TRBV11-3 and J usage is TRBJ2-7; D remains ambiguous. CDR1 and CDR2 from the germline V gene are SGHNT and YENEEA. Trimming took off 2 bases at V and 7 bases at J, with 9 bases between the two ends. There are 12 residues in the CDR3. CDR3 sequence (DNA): TGTGCCAGCAGCTTAAGTGCCGGGGAGCAGTACTTC. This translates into CASSLSAGEQYF.

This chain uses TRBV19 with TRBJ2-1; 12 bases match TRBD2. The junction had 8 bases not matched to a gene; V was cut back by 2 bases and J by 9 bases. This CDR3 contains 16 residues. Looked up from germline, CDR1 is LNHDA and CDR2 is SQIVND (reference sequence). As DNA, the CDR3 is TGTGCCAGTAGTATATTTTCTAGCGGGGGGGCTCGTGAGCAGTTCTTC. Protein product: CASSIFSSGGAREQFF.

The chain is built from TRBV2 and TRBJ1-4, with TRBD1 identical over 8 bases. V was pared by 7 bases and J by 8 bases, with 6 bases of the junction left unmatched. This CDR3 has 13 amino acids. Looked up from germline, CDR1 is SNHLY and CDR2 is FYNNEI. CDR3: CASTTGVKEKLFF. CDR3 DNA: TGTGCCAGCACGACAGGGGTTAAGGAAAAACTGTTTTTT.

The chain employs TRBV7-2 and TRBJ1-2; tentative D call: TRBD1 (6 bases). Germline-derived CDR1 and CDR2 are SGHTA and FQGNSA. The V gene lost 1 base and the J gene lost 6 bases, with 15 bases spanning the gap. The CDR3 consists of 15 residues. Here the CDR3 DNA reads TGTGCCAGCAGCTTAGTCCAGGGGTCCCTTAATGGCTACACCTTC. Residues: CASSLVQGSLNGYTF.

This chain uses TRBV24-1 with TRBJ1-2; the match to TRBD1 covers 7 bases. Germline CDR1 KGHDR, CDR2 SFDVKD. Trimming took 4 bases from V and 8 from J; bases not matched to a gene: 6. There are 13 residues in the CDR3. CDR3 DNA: TGTGCCACCAGTGAACAGAGAGGGGGCGGCTACACCTTC. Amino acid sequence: CATSEQRGGGYTF.

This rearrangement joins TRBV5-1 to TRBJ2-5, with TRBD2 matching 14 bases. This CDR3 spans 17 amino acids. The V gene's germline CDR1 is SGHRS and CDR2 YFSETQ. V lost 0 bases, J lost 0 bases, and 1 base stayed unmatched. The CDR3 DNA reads TGCGCCAGCAGCTTGGGACTAGCGGGGGGGTACCAAGAGACCCAGTACTTC. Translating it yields CASSLGLAGGYQETQYF. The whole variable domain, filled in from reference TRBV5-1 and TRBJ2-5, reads KAGVTQTPRYLIKTRGQQVTLSCSPISGHRSVSWYQQTPGQGLQFLFEYFSETQRNKGNFPGRFSGRQFSNSRSEMNVSTLELGDSALYLCASSLGLAGGYQETQYFGPGTRLLVL.

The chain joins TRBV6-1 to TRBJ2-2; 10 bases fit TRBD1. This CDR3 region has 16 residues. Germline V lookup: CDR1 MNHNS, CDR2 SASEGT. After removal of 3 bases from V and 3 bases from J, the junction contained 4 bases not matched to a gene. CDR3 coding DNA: TGTGCCAGCAGTGACGGGACAGGGGCCTACACCGGGGAGCTGTTTTTT. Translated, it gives CASSDGTGAYTGELFF.

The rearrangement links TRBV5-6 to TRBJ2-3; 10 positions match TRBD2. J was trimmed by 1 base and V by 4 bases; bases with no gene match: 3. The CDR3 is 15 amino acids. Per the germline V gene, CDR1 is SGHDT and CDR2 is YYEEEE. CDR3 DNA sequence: TGTGCCAGCAGCCTAGCGGGGGACCGCACAGATACGCAGTATTTT. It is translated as CASSLAGDRTDTQYF.